Below are 24 T cell receptor beta chains sequenced from a single sample in a study of T cell changes during pregnancy in multiple sclerosis. The data were produced by immunoSEQ multiplex PCR, yet TCRdb's version contains in-frame clones alone and is incomplete. The table shows about 32,000 clones, with roughly 90% occurring only once. This specimen consisted of CD8+ T cells from peripheral blood mononuclear cells, obtained in the first trimester of pregnancy. These receptors all come from a female donor with multiple sclerosis, enrolled in a pregnancy study.

The chain carries TRBV5-4 and TRBJ1-5; D is unclear. Trimming removed 4 bases from V and 0 bases from J, with 20 bases in between. This CDR3 has 18 residues. Germline assignment: CDR1 SGHNT and CDR2 YYREEE (reference sequence). CDR3 coding DNA: TGTGCCAGCAGCGGCTTAGAATTACCAAACTATAGCAATCAGCCCCAGCATTTT. As protein: CASSGLELPNYSNQPQHF.

The chain couples TRBV5-6 to TRBJ2-2; the match to TRBD2 covers 14 bases. J lost 8 bases, V lost 4 bases, and 7 bases had no gene match. The CDR3 has 16 residues. Looked up from germline, CDR1 is SGHDT and CDR2 is YYEEEE. Here the CDR3 reads CASSRGLAGAYGELFF. The CDR3 region has the DNA TGTGCCAGCAGCAGGGGACTAGCGGGAGCGTATGGGGAGCTGTTTTTT.

The chain has TRBV5-1 and TRBJ1-1, with D tentatively TRBD1 (5 bases). This CDR3 contains 13 residues. Germline CDR1 reads SGHRS; CDR2 reads YFSETQ. V was clipped by 9 bases and J by 4 bases, with 16 bases between them. The chain's CDR3 is CATRDEGITEAFF. The DNA for the CDR3 is TGCGCCACCAGGGACGAGGGCATCACTGAAGCTTTCTTT.

This chain links TRBV10-1 with TRBJ2-1; TRBD2 matches at 15 bases. Germline V gene lookup returns CDR1 WNHNN and CDR2 SYGVQD (reference sequence). CDR3 length: 15 amino acids. Trimming cost V 8 bases and J 7 bases; bases outside gene matches: 6. CDR3 sequence reads: CASPGLAGGGNEQFF. The CDR3 nucleotides are TGCGCCAGCCCGGGACTAGCGGGAGGAGGGAATGAGCAGTTCTTC.

This clone is a singleton in its sample. The V call is TRBV5-4, the J call TRBJ2-2, with TRBD2 identical over 7 bases. CDR1 and CDR2 (germline): SGHNT, YYREEE (reference sequence). The CDR3 spans 16 residues. J was trimmed by 3 bases and V by 4 bases; bases with no gene match: 9. This chain's CDR3 is CASSTPGSGYTGELFF. The CDR3 nucleotides are TGTGCCAGCAGCACCCCGGGTAGCGGGTACACCGGGGAGCTGTTTTTT.

This clone has just a few counts. J is TRBJ2-7 and V is TRBV6-1; 10 nucleotides match TRBD2. CDR1 MNHNS and CDR2 SASEGT come from the germline V gene. The CDR3 runs 14 residues. J lost 5 bases, V lost 7 bases, and 8 bases had no gene match. The CDR3 bases are TGTGCCAGCACCGAAGGAGCGGGAGGGCACGAGCAGTACTTC. This translates into CASTEGAGGHEQYF.

This chain links TRBV30 with TRBJ2-2; possible D gene TRBD2, 5 bases. This CDR3 is built from 14 residues. Trimming shortened V by 7 bases and J by 3 bases, and 15 bases separated the two germline ends. Germline V CDR1 and CDR2: GTSNPN, SVGIG (reference sequence). CDR3 sequence (DNA): TGTGCCTCGGAGTATCGGGGAGACACCGGGGAGCTGTTTTTT. This translates into CASEYRGDTGELFF.

V and J are TRBV6-4 and TRBJ2-6; a weak D match, TRBD1 (5 bases). V was shortened by 3 bases and J by 0 bases, with 6 bases between the two germline ends. Germline V gene data show CDR1 as MRHNA and CDR2 as SNTAGT. The CDR3 runs to 15 residues. The CDR3 nucleotides are TGTGCCAGCAGTGAAGGGGTCTCTGGGGCCAACGTCCTGACTTTC. It is translated as CASSEGVSGANVLTF.

This chain connects TRBV4-3 to TRBJ2-2; D is perhaps TRBD2 (5 bases). Germline V gives CDR1 LGHNA, CDR2 YSLEER. The V and J ends lost 3 bases and 7 bases respectively, with 12 bases between them. There are 14 residues in the CDR3. The CDR3: CASSHWTAGGELFF. The CDR3 region has the DNA TGCGCCAGCAGCCATTGGACGGCGGGCGGGGAGCTGTTTTTT.

The genes are TRBV27 and TRBJ1-1; no definite D call. The CDR3 is 13 residues long. From germline, CDR1 is MNHEY and CDR2 SMNVEV (reference sequence). Trimming left V 5 bases short and J 2 bases short, with 9 bases between. The CDR3 region has the DNA TGTGCCAGCAGTATAGCGTTAAACACTGAAGCTTTCTTT. Translating it yields CASSIALNTEAFF.

The chain joins TRBV7-8 to TRBJ2-3; 8 nucleotides line up with TRBD1. Germline V gene sequence: CDR1 SGHVS, CDR2 FQNEAQ. Trimming cost V 5 bases and J 5 bases; bases outside gene matches: 3. The CDR3 contains 13 residues. The CDR3 nucleotides are TGTGCCAGCAGCATAGACAGGGGAGATACGCAGTATTTT. It codes for CASSIDRGDTQYF. Full variable domain (rest looked up from reference TRBV7-8 and TRBJ2-3): GAGVSQSPRYKVAKRGQDVALRCDPISGHVSLFWYQQALGQGPEFLTYFQNEAQLDKSGLPSDRFFAERPEGSVSTLKIQRTQQEDSAVYLCASSIDRGDTQYFGPGTRLTVL.

The CDR3 coding sequence is TGTGCCAGCAGTGAAAGGGACACCCTATCCTACGAGCAGTACTTC. This translates into CASSERDTLSYEQYF. This chain links TRBV25-1 with TRBJ2-7, with D perhaps matching TRBD1 (6 bases). The CDR3 is 15 residues long. V was clipped by 2 bases and J by 1 base, with 12 bases between them. Germline V gene data show CDR1 as MGHDK and CDR2 as SYGVNS.

The chain uses TRBV11-2 and TRBJ2-2, with D possibly matching TRBD2 (6 bases). The CDR3 has 14 residues. Trimming cost V 3 bases and J 2 bases, with 7 bases left between them. The germline CDR1 and CDR2 sequences are SGHAT and FQNNGV. The CDR3 protein is CASSLAGNTGELFF. The DNA for the CDR3 is TGTGCCAGCAGCTTGGCGGGAAACACCGGGGAGCTGTTTTTT.

This clone occurred once. This chain links TRBV28 with TRBJ2-5, with TRBD2 identical over 7 bases. The CDR3 is 15 amino acids. V was clipped by 5 bases and J by 2 bases; unmatched bases: 8. Germline V CDR1 and CDR2: MDHEN, SYDVKM. CDR3 sequence reads: CASSPSWRGQETQYF. CDR3 nucleotide sequence: TGTGCCAGCAGTCCAAGCTGGCGGGGGCAAGAGACCCAGTACTTC.

The table lists this clone with a count of one. The chain is built from TRBV13 and TRBJ2-7; TRBD2 might be the D (5 bases). The germline V and J ends were trimmed by 5 bases and 6 bases, with 23 bases remaining between them. This CDR3 has 16 residues. The germline V gene has CDR1 PRHDT and CDR2 FYEKMQ (reference sequence). This chain's CDR3 is CASSPRRSGRRVEQYF. DNA for the CDR3: TGTGCCAGCAGCCCGCGGAGGAGCGGTCGGCGGGTCGAGCAGTACTTC.

The chain carries TRBV6-4 and TRBJ2-1; TRBD1 matches at 7 bases. Looked up from germline, CDR1 is MRHNA and CDR2 is SNTAGT. V trimming: 0 bases; J trimming: 3 bases; junction bases outside the gene matches: 2. CDR3 length: 15 amino acids. CDR3 DNA: TGTGCCAGCAGTGACTCTGGGACAGACTACAATGAGCAGTTCTTC. Its protein product is CASSDSGTDYNEQFF.

A note on this clone: The same CDR3 can be traced to other DNA sequences in this sample. The rearrangement uses TRBV27 and TRBJ2-7; a weak D match, TRBD2 (5 bases). The CDR3 consists of 13 residues. V was trimmed by 6 bases and J by 2 bases, leaving 11 bases between them. Germline values: CDR1 MNHEY, CDR2 SMNVEV (reference sequence). CDR3 sequence (DNA): TGTGCCAGCAGCTGGATGGGAGCCTACGAGCAGTACTTC. Residues: CASSWMGAYEQYF.

This chain joins TRBV4-2 and TRBJ1-1; the D is unclear. Germline V gives CDR1 LGHNA, CDR2 YNFKEQ. Trimming took 0 bases from V and 1 from J, leaving 9 bases between them. CDR3 length: 15 residues. The CDR3 region is CASSQDRAGNTEAFF. The CDR3, as DNA: TGTGCCAGCAGCCAAGATAGAGCCGGGAACACTGAAGCTTTCTTT.

The chain couples TRBV9 to TRBJ2-1; possibly TRBD2 for D (5 bases). The CDR3 totals 16 residues. Germline V gives CDR1 SGDLS, CDR2 YYNGEE. The V gene lost 2 bases and the J gene lost 5 bases, with 17 bases spanning the gap. CDR3 protein: CASSVSYGIANNEQFF. The CDR3, as DNA: TGTGCCAGCAGCGTTTCTTACGGGATTGCCAACAATGAGCAGTTCTTC.

This clone has more than one count but fewer than ten. The gene calls are TRBV4-1 and TRBJ2-2; TRBD2 is a possible D gene (5 bases). The CDR3 extends over 15 amino acids. The germline V gene encodes CDR1 MGHRA and CDR2 YSYEKL. V dropped 2 bases and J dropped 7 bases, with 14 bases sitting between them. CDR3 loop: CASSQLERDFGELFF. CDR3 nucleotides: TGCGCCAGCAGCCAATTGGAGAGGGATTTCGGGGAGCTGTTTTTT.

The rearrangement uses TRBV7-9 and TRBJ1-2; possible D gene TRBD1, 6 bases. CDR3 length: 13 amino acids. Looked up from germline, CDR1 is SEHNR and CDR2 is FQNEAQ (reference sequence). V gave up 2 bases and J gave up 4 bases, with 8 bases separating them. For the CDR3, the DNA is TGTGCCAGCAGCTTATTAGGGGGCTATGGCTACACCTTC. This translates into CASSLLGGYGYTF.

This chain joins TRBV4-2 and TRBJ2-7; 7 bases match TRBD2. The CDR3 length is 15 residues. V shed 4 bases, J shed 0 bases, and the junction held 6 bases outside the gene matches. CDR1 and CDR2 (germline): LGHNA, YNFKEQ. CDR3 nucleotide sequence: TGTGCCAGCAGCCCCCGGGACTACCCCTCCTACGAGCAGTACTTC. It encodes CASSPRDYPSYEQYF.

The gene calls are TRBV18 and TRBJ1-5; no reliable D call. The V end lost 5 bases, the J end lost 1 base, and 6 bases lay between the germline ends. CDR3 size: 13 residues. Germline V CDR1 and CDR2: KGHSH, LQKENI. Here the CDR3 reads CASSGESNQPQHF. The CDR3 DNA is TGTGCCAGCTCAGGAGAAAGCAATCAGCCCCAGCATTTT.

This chain connects TRBV9 to TRBJ1-4; TRBD1 aligns across 9 bases. Germline V lookup: CDR1 SGDLS, CDR2 YYNGEE. The CDR3 runs to 14 residues. The V segment lost 4 bases and the J segment 7 bases; nucleotides outside the gene matches: 5. CDR3 DNA: TGTGCCAGCAGCACGGACAGGGGTTCTGAAAAACTGTTTTTT. Its protein product is CASSTDRGSEKLFF.